The source of this T cell receptor (beta chain) is a study of siplizumab effects on memory and regulatory T cells. General study results and limits: Mappable alloreactive CD4+ clones were on average around 67% Treg-derived with siplizumab, 26.9% in controls.

This CDR3 spans 16 amino acids. Trimming removed 5 bases at V and 10 bases at J, with 23 bases between. From germline, CDR1 is SGHVS and CDR2 FQNEAQ. Assays were performed on approximately 100,000 TCR templates per sample. Method: immunoSEQ multiplex PCR; TCRdb's copy keeps in-frame clones and lacks some. The profile covers about 100,000 clones, with 94% appearing a single time and roughly 0.6% taken by the ten largest. On this clone: Its target is not known.

The TCR comes from a human donor in good health. What was sequenced was Tregs sorted from blood. V usage is TRBV7-8 and J usage is TRBJ1-4; D gene ambiguous. The CDR3: CASSPWGWANEGKLFF. The CDR3 nucleotides are TGTGCCAGCAGCCCCTGGGGTTGGGCGAATGAAGGAAAACTGTTTTTT.